This TCR beta chain stems from a study of tumor-infiltrating lymphocytes in primary liver carcinoma. Study summary: Samples gave roughly 3.65 to 8 million productive TCRbeta reads, similar across tissue types.

Total RNA amounting to 500 ng was the source from which TCR beta cDNA was made with a constant-region primer. Employing slightly modified ARM-PCR, three nested multiplex PCR rounds were run, and these gave rise to the TCR beta libraries. With TRBV1-TRBV30 forward primers and a C-beta reverse primer, the first two PCR rounds were run for nine to eleven cycles each. Via MiXCR, TCRdb re-called the multiplex PCR reads, giving one row per CDR3 protein. The sample shows more than 100,000 distinct CDR3 sequences, roughly 75% of them seen only once. Findings and caveats of the study: Pairs of tumor regions overlapped more than tumor-adjacent and tumor-blood pairs did.

Concerning this clonotype: Its antigen is not identified. At one boundary the junction diverges from the germline segment, which might be a read error.

This CDR3 contains 18 residues. Germline CDR1 reads SGHDT; CDR2 reads YYEEEE. It was from approximately 20-30 mg of unsorted bulk tissue that RNA and DNA were co-extracted. The specimen sequenced was tumor-adjacent normal liver tissue. The chain uses TRBV5-6 and TRBJ1-2; 11 bases match TRBD1. The sequence was collected from a woman aged 60-70 years with primary liver carcinoma and hepatitis B virus infection. In DNA form, the CDR3 reads TGTACCAGCAGCCAACCCAGAGGACAGGGGGCCTCAAACTATGGCTACACCTTC. Its protein product is CTSSQPRGQGASNYGYTF.